These 30 T cell receptor beta chains share one sample of origin, sequenced in a study of shared clonotypes between healthy human individuals. The table came from immunoSEQ multiplex PCR; TCRdb's copy has only in-frame clones and leaves some out. The data contain around 450,000 clones, 75% to 85% of them singletons. Sequenced: PBMCs. The origin of the receptors is a middle-aged woman in good health. Some clones in this sample may be carry-over from other donors' samples.

This clone was found a few times. The J gene is TRBJ1-1, the V gene TRBV30; D call uncertain. Germline CDR1 and CDR2: GTSNPN and SVGIG (reference sequence). The CDR3 runs to 17 residues. Trimming took off 5 bases at V and 5 bases at J, with 27 bases between the two ends. The CDR3 nucleotides read TGTGCCTGGGTGAGAAAGGGCGGAGTCCTTCTCGGGACTGAAGCTTTCTTT. Translation: CAWVRKGGVLLGTEAFF.

V usage is TRBV7-3 and J usage is TRBJ2-1; TRBD2 matches 10 bases. The V and J ends lost 1 base and 11 bases, in that order; junction bases with no gene match: 5. This CDR3 comprises 14 residues. Per the germline V gene, CDR1 is SGHTA and CDR2 is FQGTGA. CDR3 DNA: TGTGCCAGCAGCTTAAGCCTAGCGGGAGACAAGCAGTTCTTC. Amino acids: CASSLSLAGDKQFF.

This clone occurred a few times. The rearrangement links TRBV9 to TRBJ2-1; D is undetermined. The ends were cut back, 0 bases at V and 2 bases at J, with 3 bases in the middle. Looked up from germline, CDR1 is SGDLS and CDR2 is YYNGEE. This CDR3 has 13 amino acids. The CDR3 reads CASSVATYNEQFF. Written as DNA, the CDR3 is TGTGCCAGCAGCGTAGCTACCTACAATGAGCAGTTCTTC.

The V call is TRBV5-1, the J call TRBJ2-1; TRBD1 agrees at 10 bases. The germline CDR1 and CDR2 sequences are SGHRS and YFSETQ. The CDR3 sequence is 15 residues long. V lost 4 bases to trimming and J lost 8 bases; unmatched junction nucleotides: 9. The CDR3 is CASSLGGTGVHEQFF. The CDR3 region has the DNA TGCGCCAGCAGCCTTGGCGGGACAGGGGTTCATGAGCAGTTCTTC.

This clone has at least ten counts. The chain uses TRBV6-4 and TRBJ2-1, with 8 positions matching TRBD2. The CDR3 runs 15 residues. The V gene's germline CDR1 is MRHNA and CDR2 SNTAGT. V gave up 4 bases and J gave up 4 bases; unmatched junction bases: 6. The CDR3 DNA is TGTGCCAGCAGTGGGCGGGAGGATGGTTACAATGAGCAGTTCTTC. This gives the protein CASSGREDGYNEQFF.

The genes are TRBV28 and TRBJ1-4; D is ambiguous. V lost 5 bases and J 0 bases, leaving 7 bases between the germline ends. This CDR3 is built from 14 residues. CDR1 is MDHEN, CDR2 SYDVKM, per germline. The CDR3 coding sequence is TGTGCCAGCAGTCTGCCAGCAACTAATGAAAAACTGTTTTTT. Residues: CASSLPATNEKLFF. Full variable domain (outside the CDR3, taken from reference TRBV28 and TRBJ1-4): DVKVTQSSRYLVKRTGEKVFLECVQDMDHENMFWYRQDPGLGLRLIYFSYDVKMKEKGDIPEGYSVSREKKERFSLILESASTNQTSMYLCASSLPATNEKLFFGSGTQLSVL.

The CDR3 DNA is TGTGCCAGCAGCATTCGGACTAGCGGGTCCTACGAGCAGTACTTC. Encoded protein: CASSIRTSGSYEQYF. The V call is TRBV4-2, the J call TRBJ2-7; 11 nucleotides match TRBD2. Germline CDR1 and CDR2: LGHNA and YNFKEQ. V was pared by 5 bases and J by 1 base, with 4 bases of the junction left unmatched. The length of the CDR3 is 15 residues.

A few counts support this clone. The chain has TRBV27 and TRBJ1-5; the D is unclear. Trimming left V 5 bases short and J 0 bases short, with 5 bases between. This CDR3 has 13 residues. Germline V gene sequence: CDR1 MNHEY, CDR2 SMNVEV (reference sequence). The CDR3 nucleotides read TGTGCCAGCAGTACCTATAGCAATCAGCCCCAGCATTTT. As protein: CASSTYSNQPQHF.

This chain connects TRBV12-1 to TRBJ2-1; TRBD2, the D gene given by the table, was not confirmed from the DNA. TRBV12-1 is a pseudogene locus. CDR3 length: 17 amino acids. Here the CDR3 reads CASSLGGLAVASNEQFF. For the CDR3, the DNA is TGTGCCAGCAGCTTGGGAGGGCTAGCGGTAGCCTCCAATGAGCAGTTCTTC.

The chain combines TRBV4-3 with TRBJ2-7; TRBD1 agrees at 7 bases. From germline, CDR1 is LGHNA and CDR2 YSLEER. The CDR3 covers 15 residues. V dropped 0 bases and J dropped 3; count of bases not matched to a gene: 5. CDR3: CASSQDPGQNYEQYF. CDR3 coding DNA: TGCGCCAGCAGCCAAGATCCGGGACAGAACTACGAGCAGTACTTC.

This CDR3 reads CASSLTRRPYEQYF. CDR3 nucleotide sequence: TGTGCCAGCAGCTTGACTAGGCGTCCCTACGAGCAGTACTTC. V and J are TRBV5-5 and TRBJ2-7; D is perhaps TRBD2 (5 bases). The CDR3 length is 14 residues. Germline values: CDR1 SGHKS, CDR2 YYEKEE (reference sequence). The V and J ends lost 1 base and 2 bases respectively, with 10 bases between them.

The J gene is TRBJ2-5, the V gene TRBV7-2; 10 bases line up with TRBD2. The CDR3 loop spans 17 amino acids. The J segment lost 7 bases and the V segment lost 4 bases, leaving 15 bases of the junction unmatched. Germline lookup yields CDR1 SGHTA and CDR2 FQGNSA. As DNA, the CDR3 is TGTGCCAGCAGCTCACCCTCTTCAGCGGGAGGGCCGGTGACCCAGTACTTC. This translates into CASSSPSSAGGPVTQYF.

The CDR3 protein is CATSSGTGLGLNEQFF. DNA of the CDR3: TGTGCCACCAGCAGCGGAACGGGACTAGGCTTAAATGAGCAGTTCTTC. The J gene is TRBJ2-1, the V gene TRBV15; the match to TRBD2 covers 8 bases. This CDR3 is 16 amino acids long. Per germline, CDR1 LNHNV and CDR2 YYDKDF (reference sequence). Trimming at V came to 3 bases and at J to 7 bases, leaving 11 bases not matched to a gene.

This chain joins TRBV27 and TRBJ2-7, with a weak D call TRBD2 (7 bases). This CDR3 spans 16 amino acids. Germline loops: CDR1 MNHEY, CDR2 SMNVEV (reference sequence). Trimming removed 5 bases from V and 4 bases from J, with 21 bases in between. This CDR3 is CASSTGGRGGSYEQYF. The CDR3 nucleotides are TGTGCCAGCAGTACCGGGGGCCGGGGAGGGTCTTACGAGCAGTACTTC.

V gene TRBV29-1 combines with J gene TRBJ2-3; D uncertain. This CDR3 comprises 14 residues. Germline assignment: CDR1 SQVTM and CDR2 ANQGSEA. V lost 2 bases to trimming and J lost 6 bases, with 15 bases between them. CDR3 sequence reads: CSVERSDWLDTQYF. The DNA for the CDR3 is TGCAGCGTTGAAAGGAGCGATTGGTTGGATACGCAGTATTTT.

The V and J genes are TRBV19 and TRBJ2-5; D is unclear. In germline, CDR1 is LNHDA, CDR2 SQIVND (reference sequence). Trimming left V 8 bases short and J 5 bases short, with 9 bases between. The CDR3 is 11 amino acids. This CDR3 reads CASGLSETQYF. CDR3 coding DNA: TGTGCCAGTGGCCTTTCGGAGACCCAGTACTTC.

V gene TRBV6-6 combines with J gene TRBJ1-3; D is uncertain. CDR1 and CDR2 from the germline V gene are MNHNY and SVGAGI (reference sequence). The CDR3 extends over 15 amino acids. The V gene lost 0 bases and the J gene lost 4 bases, with 10 bases spanning the gap. Here the CDR3 reads CASSYSQNPGNTIYF. The CDR3 bases are TGTGCCAGCAGTTACTCACAAAACCCAGGAAACACCATATATTTT.

The rearrangement joins TRBV28 to TRBJ2-7, with D possibly TRBD2 on 5 matching bases. Germline CDR1 is MDHEN and CDR2 is SYDVKM. The V and J ends lost 3 bases and 4 bases respectively, with 13 bases between them. The CDR3 contains 14 residues. CDR3 protein: CASSFPGSRYEQYF. CDR3 sequence (DNA): TGTGCCAGCAGTTTCCCGGGGTCCAGGTACGAGCAGTACTTC.

This clone was seen just once. The chain joins TRBV5-1 to TRBJ1-2; no firm D call. Germline CDR1 is SGHRS and CDR2 is YFSETQ. The CDR3 sequence is 13 residues long. V was clipped by 4 bases and J by 4 bases, with 11 bases between them. This CDR3 is CASSLTPSYGYTF. DNA for the CDR3: TGCGCCAGCAGCCTGACACCCTCCTATGGCTACACCTTC.

There are a few counts of this clone. This sequence joins TRBV30 and TRBJ1-1; possible D gene TRBD1, 6 bases. Trimming stripped 3 bases from V and 0 bases from J, with 11 bases between. This CDR3 has 14 residues. Per the germline V gene, CDR1 is GTSNPN and CDR2 is SVGIG (reference sequence). CDR3 sequence: CAWSGQTMNTEAFF. CDR3 coding DNA: TGTGCCTGGAGCGGACAGACGATGAACACTGAAGCTTTCTTT.

In its sample, this clone was seen many times. This chain uses TRBV7-9 with TRBJ2-7; D not resolved. V dropped 5 bases and J dropped 0 bases, with 8 bases sitting between them. Germline assignment: CDR1 SEHNR and CDR2 FQNEAQ (reference sequence). There are 13 residues in the CDR3. CDR3 DNA sequence: TGTGCCAGCAGCCAGGACCCCTCCTACGAGCAGTACTTC. The encoded protein is CASSQDPSYEQYF. Full variable domain (missing parts from reference TRBV7-9 and TRBJ2-7): DTGVSQNPRHKITKRGQNVTFRCDPISEHNRLYWYRQTLGQGPEFLTYFQNEAQLEKSRLLSDRFSAERPKGSFSTLEIQRTEQGDSAMYLCASSQDPSYEQYFGPGTRLTVT.

Regarding this clone: One junction end does not reproduce the germline sequence, and a read error may be involved. V is TRBV30 and J is TRBJ2-7; maybe TRBD2 (5 bases). The CDR3 length is 12 residues. Germline CDR1 is GTSNPN and CDR2 is SVGIG (reference sequence). CDR3 nucleotide sequence: TGTGCCTGGGCCGGGGTTGGCTACGAGCGGTACTTC. It encodes CAWAGVGYERYF.

This chain connects TRBV7-9 to TRBJ2-7, with a weak D call TRBD2 (6 bases). The CDR3 is 15 residues long. V dropped 1 base and J dropped 6 bases, with 16 bases sitting between them. Germline CDR1 SEHNR, CDR2 FQNEAQ (reference sequence). The CDR3 DNA sequence: TGTGCCAGCAGCTTAGTCCGGGACTTCTCCCCCGAGCAGTACTTC. It specifies CASSLVRDFSPEQYF.

V is TRBV18 and J is TRBJ2-5; D is unresolved. V was trimmed by 3 bases and J by 5 bases, leaving 13 bases between them. The germline gives CDR1 KGHSH, CDR2 LQKENI. This CDR3 is 14 amino acids long. CDR3 nucleotides: TGTGCCAGCTCACCGGACGTGGGGTTGGAGACCCAGTACTTC. It translates to CASSPDVGLETQYF.

The chain recombines TRBV4-2 with TRBJ1-6; perhaps TRBD1 as D (5 bases). This CDR3 spans 14 amino acids. CDR1 and CDR2 from the germline V gene are LGHNA and YNFKEQ. With 0 bases removed from V and 7 bases from J, the gap between germline ends came to 7 bases. The CDR3 here is CASSQDRANSPLHF. The CDR3 DNA reads TGTGCCAGCAGCCAAGACAGGGCAAATTCACCCCTCCACTTT.

V is TRBV19 and J is TRBJ2-7, with 8 positions matching TRBD1. The V and J ends lost 4 bases and 0 bases, in that order; junction bases with no gene match: 8. CDR1 LNHDA and CDR2 SQIVND come from the germline V gene (reference sequence). The CDR3 length is 16 residues. CDR3 sequence reads: CASSTGQAPSSYEQYF. The CDR3 DNA sequence: TGTGCCAGTAGTACGGGACAGGCCCCGAGCTCCTACGAGCAGTACTTC. Full variable domain (remainder filled in from reference TRBV19 and TRBJ2-7): DGGITQSPKYLFRKEGQNVTLSCEQNLNHDAMYWYRQDPGQGLRLIYYSQIVNDFQKGDIAEGYSVSREKKESFPLTVTSAQKNPTAFYLCASSTGQAPSSYEQYFGPGTRLTVT.

The chain has TRBV28 and TRBJ2-7; possible D gene TRBD1, 6 bases. CDR1 is MDHEN, CDR2 SYDVKM, per germline. Trimming removed 6 bases at V and 4 bases at J, with 19 bases between. The CDR3 is made up of 15 amino acids. CDR3 protein: CASSPPGHGTYEQYF. In DNA form, the CDR3 reads TGTGCCAGCAGCCCCCCGGGACACGGTACTTACGAGCAGTACTTC.

The CDR3 region is CSVVIATDTQYF. CDR3 in DNA: TGCAGCGTTGTGATAGCCACAGATACGCAGTATTTT. V is TRBV29-1 and J is TRBJ2-3; no firm D call. This CDR3 is 12 amino acids long. Deletions cut 4 bases from V and 2 bases from J, with 7 bases between. CDR1 is SQVTM and CDR2 is ANQGSEA in the germline V gene.

This sequence joins TRBV28 and TRBJ2-5; the D is unclear. The assigned J gene may be wrong: the sequence end matches TRBJ2-7 better. This CDR3 has 13 amino acids. Germline CDR1 reads MDHEN; CDR2 reads SYDVKM. In nucleotides, the CDR3 is TGTGCCAGCAGTTTACCACGGCTCTACGAGCAGTACTTC. It codes for CASSLPRLYEQYF.

This sequence joins TRBV5-1 and TRBJ2-3; TRBD2 might be the D (5 bases). Germline V lookup: CDR1 SGHRS, CDR2 YFSETQ. Trimming shortened V by 4 bases and J by 4 bases, and 13 bases separated the two germline ends. The CDR3 covers 14 residues. CDR3 residues: CASSTGVSSDTQYF. CDR3 coding DNA: TGCGCCAGCAGCACCGGGGTTTCCTCAGATACGCAGTATTTT.